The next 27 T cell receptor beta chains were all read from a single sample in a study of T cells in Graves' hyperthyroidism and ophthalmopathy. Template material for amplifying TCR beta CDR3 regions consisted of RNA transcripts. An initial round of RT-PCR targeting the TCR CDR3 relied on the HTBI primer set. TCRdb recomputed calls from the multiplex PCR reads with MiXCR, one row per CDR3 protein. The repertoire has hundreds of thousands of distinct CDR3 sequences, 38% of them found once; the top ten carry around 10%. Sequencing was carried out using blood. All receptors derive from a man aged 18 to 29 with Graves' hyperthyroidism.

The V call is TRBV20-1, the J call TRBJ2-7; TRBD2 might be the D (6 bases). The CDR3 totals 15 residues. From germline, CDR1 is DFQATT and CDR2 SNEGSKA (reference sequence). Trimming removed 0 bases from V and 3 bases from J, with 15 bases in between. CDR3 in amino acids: CSARDTGTGLYEQYF. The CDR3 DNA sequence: TGCAGTGCTAGAGATACCGGGACGGGACTCTACGAGCAGTACTTC.

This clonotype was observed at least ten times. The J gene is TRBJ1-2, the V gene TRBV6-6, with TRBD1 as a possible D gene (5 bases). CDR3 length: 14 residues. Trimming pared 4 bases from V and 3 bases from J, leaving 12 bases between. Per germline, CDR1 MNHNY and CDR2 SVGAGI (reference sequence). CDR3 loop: CASSFEGSDYGYTF. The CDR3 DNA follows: TGTGCCAGCAGTTTCGAGGGGTCCGACTATGGCTACACCTTC.

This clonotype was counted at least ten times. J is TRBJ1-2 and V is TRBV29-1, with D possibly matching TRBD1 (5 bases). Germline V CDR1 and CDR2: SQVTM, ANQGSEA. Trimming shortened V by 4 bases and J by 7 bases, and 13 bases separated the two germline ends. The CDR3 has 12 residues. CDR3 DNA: TGCAGCGTTGTTGGGGGTGACCTTGGCTACACCTTC. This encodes CSVVGGDLGYTF.

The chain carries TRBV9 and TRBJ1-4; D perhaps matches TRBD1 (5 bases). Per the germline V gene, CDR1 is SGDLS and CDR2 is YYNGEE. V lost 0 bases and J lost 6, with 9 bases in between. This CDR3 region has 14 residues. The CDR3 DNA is TGTGCCAGCAGCGTAGCCGGGACTGATGAAAAACTGTTTTTT. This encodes CASSVAGTDEKLFF.

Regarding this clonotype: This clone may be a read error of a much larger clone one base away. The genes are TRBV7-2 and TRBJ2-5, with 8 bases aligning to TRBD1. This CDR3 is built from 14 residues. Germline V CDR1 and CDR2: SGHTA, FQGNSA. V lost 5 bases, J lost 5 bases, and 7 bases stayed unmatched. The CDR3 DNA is TGTGCCAGCAGCATACAGGGGGTAGGGGAGACCCAGTACTTC. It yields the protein CASSIQGVGETQYF.

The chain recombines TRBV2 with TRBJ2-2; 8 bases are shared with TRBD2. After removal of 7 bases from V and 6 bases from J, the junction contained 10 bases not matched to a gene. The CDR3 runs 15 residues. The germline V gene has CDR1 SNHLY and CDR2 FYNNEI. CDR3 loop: CASKGSGRGAGELFF. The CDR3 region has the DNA TGTGCCAGCAAGGGGAGCGGGAGAGGAGCCGGGGAGCTGTTTTTT.

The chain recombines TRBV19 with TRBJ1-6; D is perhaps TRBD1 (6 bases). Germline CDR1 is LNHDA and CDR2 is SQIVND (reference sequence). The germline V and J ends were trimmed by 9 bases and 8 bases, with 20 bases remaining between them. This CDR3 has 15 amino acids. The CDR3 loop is CASSQVNREDSPLHF. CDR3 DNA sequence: TGTGCCAGCAGCCAAGTCAACAGGGAGGATTCACCCCTCCACTTT.

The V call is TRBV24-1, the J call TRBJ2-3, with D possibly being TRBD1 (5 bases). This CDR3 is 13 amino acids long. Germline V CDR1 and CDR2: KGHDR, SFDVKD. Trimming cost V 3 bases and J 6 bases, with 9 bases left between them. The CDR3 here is CATSDVTVDTQYF. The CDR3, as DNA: TGTGCCACCAGTGATGTGACAGTGGATACGCAGTATTTT.

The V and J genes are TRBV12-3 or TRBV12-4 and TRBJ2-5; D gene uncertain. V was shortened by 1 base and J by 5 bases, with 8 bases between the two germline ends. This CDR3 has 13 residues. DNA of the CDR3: TGTGCCAGCAGTTTAGAGAGGACGGAGACCCAGTACTTC. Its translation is CASSLERTETQYF.

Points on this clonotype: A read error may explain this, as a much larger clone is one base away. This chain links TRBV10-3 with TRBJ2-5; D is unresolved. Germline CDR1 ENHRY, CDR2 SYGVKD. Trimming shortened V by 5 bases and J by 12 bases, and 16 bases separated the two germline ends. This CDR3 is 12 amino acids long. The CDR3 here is CAISSSSDSEYF. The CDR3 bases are TGTGCCATCAGTAGTTCCAGTGACTCCGAGTACTTC.

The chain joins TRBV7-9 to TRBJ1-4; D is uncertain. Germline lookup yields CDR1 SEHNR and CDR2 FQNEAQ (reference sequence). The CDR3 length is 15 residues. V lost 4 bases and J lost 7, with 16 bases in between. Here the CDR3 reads CASSSQTGRSEKLFF. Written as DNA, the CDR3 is TGTGCCAGCAGCTCCCAGACCGGGCGGAGTGAAAAACTGTTTTTT.

The CDR3 region is CASSMGRQGRSPLHF. The CDR3 coding sequence is TGTGCCAGTAGTATGGGGCGACAGGGGAGGTCACCCCTCCACTTT. This sequence joins TRBV19 and TRBJ1-6; the match to TRBD1 covers 8 bases. Per the germline V gene, CDR1 is LNHDA and CDR2 is SQIVND (reference sequence). This CDR3 has 15 amino acids. Trimming removed 3 bases from V and 10 bases from J; junction bases left unmatched: 8.

In DNA, the CDR3 is TGTGCCAGCAGCTTCGACAAGAACACTGAAGGGGGAAACACCATATATTTT. The encoded protein is CASSFDKNTEGGNTIYF. This chain connects TRBV9 to TRBJ1-3; D is unclear. This CDR3 spans 17 amino acids. Germline V gives CDR1 SGDLS, CDR2 YYNGEE. V lost 4 bases and J lost 4, with 21 bases in between.

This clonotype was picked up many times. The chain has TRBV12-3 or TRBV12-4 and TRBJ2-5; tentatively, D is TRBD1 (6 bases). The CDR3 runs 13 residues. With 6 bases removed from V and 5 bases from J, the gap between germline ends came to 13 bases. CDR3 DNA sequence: TGTGCCAGCAGACGAGGGGGTGGCGAGACCCAGTACTTC. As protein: CASRRGGGETQYF.

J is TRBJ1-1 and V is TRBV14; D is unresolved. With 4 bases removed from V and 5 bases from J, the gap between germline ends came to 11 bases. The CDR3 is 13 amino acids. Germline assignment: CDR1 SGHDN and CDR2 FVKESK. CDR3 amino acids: CASSRSPGTEAFF. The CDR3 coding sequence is TGTGCCAGCAGCCGATCCCCCGGGACTGAAGCTTTCTTT. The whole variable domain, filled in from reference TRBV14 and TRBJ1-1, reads EAGVTQFPSHSVIEKGQTVTLRCDPISGHDNLYWYRRVMGKEIKFLLHFVKESKQDESGMPNNRFLAERTGGTYSTLKVQPAELEDSGVYFCASSRSPGTEAFFGQGTRLTVV.

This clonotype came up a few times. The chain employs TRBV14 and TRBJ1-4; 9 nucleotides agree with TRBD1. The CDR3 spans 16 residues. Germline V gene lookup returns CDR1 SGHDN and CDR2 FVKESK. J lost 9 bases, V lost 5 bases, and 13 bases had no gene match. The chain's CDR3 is CASSNTVGQGRQKLFF. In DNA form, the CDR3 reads TGTGCCAGCAGCAATACCGTGGGACAGGGAAGGCAAAAACTGTTTTTT.

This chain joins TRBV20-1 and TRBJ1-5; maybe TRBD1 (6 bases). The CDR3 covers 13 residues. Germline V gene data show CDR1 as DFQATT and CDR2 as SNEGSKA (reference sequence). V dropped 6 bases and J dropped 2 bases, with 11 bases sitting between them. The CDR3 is CSAHAGGNQPQHF. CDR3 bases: TGCAGTGCCCACGCAGGGGGCAATCAGCCCCAGCATTTT.

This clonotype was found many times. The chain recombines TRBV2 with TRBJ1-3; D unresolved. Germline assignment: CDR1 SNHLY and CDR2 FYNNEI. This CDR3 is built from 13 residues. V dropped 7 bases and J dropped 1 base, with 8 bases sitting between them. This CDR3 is CASIVQSGNTIYF. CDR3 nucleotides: TGTGCCAGCATAGTTCAGTCTGGAAACACCATATATTTT.

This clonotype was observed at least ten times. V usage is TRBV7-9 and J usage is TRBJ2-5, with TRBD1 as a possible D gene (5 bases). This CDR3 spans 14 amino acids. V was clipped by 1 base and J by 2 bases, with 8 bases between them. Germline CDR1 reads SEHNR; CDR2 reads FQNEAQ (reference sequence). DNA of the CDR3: TGTGCCAGCAGCTTAGTACAGGCTCAAGAGACCCAGTACTTC. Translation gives CASSLVQAQETQYF.

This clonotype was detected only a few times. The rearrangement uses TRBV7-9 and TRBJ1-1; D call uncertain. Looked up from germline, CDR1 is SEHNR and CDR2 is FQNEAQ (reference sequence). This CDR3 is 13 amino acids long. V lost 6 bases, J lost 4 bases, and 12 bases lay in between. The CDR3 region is CASSWGVATEAFF. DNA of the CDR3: TGTGCCAGCAGTTGGGGAGTGGCCACTGAAGCTTTCTTT.

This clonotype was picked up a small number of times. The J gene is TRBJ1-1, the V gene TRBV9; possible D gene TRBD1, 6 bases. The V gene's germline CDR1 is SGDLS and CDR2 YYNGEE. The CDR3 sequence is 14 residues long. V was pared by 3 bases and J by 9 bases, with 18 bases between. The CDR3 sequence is CASSAARSGTKAFF. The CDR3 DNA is TGTGCCAGCAGCGCAGCGAGATCCGGGACAAAAGCTTTCTTT.

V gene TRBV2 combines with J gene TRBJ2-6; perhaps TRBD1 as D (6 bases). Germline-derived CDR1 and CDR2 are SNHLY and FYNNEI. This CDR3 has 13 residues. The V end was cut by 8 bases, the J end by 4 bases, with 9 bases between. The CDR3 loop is CASEGVGANVLTF. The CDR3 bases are TGTGCCAGCGAGGGGGTCGGGGCCAACGTCCTGACTTTC.

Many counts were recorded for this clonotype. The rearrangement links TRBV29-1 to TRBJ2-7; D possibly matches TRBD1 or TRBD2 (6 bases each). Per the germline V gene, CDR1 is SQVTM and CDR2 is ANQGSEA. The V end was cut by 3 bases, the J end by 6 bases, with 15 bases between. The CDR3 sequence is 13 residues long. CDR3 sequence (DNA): TGCAGCGTTGAGAGGGGGGCTTACGGCGAGCAGTACTTC. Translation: CSVERGAYGEQYF.

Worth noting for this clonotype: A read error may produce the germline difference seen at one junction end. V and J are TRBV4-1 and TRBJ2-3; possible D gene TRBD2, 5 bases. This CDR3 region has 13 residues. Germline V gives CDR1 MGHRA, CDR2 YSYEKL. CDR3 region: CATYASGSATQYF. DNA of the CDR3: TGTGCCACGTATGCAAGCGGTTCGGCTACGCAGTATTTT.

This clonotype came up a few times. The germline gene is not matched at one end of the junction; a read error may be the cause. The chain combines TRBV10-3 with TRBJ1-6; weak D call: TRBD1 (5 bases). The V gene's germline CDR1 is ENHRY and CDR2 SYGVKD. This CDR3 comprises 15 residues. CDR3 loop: CASSRDGTYNSPLHF. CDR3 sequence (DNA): TGTGCCAGCAGTCGGGACGGGACCTATAATTCACCCCTCCACTTT.

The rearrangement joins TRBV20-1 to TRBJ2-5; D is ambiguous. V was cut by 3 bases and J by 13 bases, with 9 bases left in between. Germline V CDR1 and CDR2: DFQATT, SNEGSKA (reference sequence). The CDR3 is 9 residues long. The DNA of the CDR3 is TGCAGTGCTAGGGAAAAACGGTACTTC. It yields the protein CSAREKRYF.

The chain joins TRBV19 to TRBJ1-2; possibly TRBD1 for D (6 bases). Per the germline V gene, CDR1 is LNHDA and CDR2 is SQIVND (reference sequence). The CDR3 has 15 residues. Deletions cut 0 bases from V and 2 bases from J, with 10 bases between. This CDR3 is CASSIDRGTNYGYTF. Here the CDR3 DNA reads TGTGCCAGTAGTATAGATCGAGGGACAAACTATGGCTACACCTTC.